This entry is about one T cell receptor (beta chain). The data originate from a study of sequential checkpoint blockade in melanoma. Stated treatment: randomized to nivolumab then ipilimumab (arm A) or the reverse (arm B). This table comes from immunoSEQ multiplex PCR, and its TCRdb copy is limited to in-frame clones, with some not included. The sample contains fewer than 20,000 clones, around 70% of which appear only once. Germline trimming cut 0 bases from V and 0 bases from J; bases unmatched to any gene: 12. Germline assignment: CDR1 LNHDA and CDR2 SQIVND (reference sequence). The CDR3 spans 19 residues.

The chain links TRBV19 to TRBJ2-3; 7 bases map to TRBD2. This sequence originates from a human donor with melanoma. The input for sequencing was tumor tissue (inferred from file names), taken from a patient given nivolumab and ipilimumab in sequence. The CDR3 DNA sequence: TGTGCCAGTAGTATAGACCCGGGGGGAAGGAGCGGGAGCACAGATACGCAGTATTTT. Encoded protein: CASSIDPGGRSGSTDTQYF.